The next 27 T cell receptor beta chains were all read from a single sample in a study of blood T cell repertoires in COVID-19. The method was immunoSEQ multiplex PCR; TCRdb's version includes in-frame clones alone and lacks a portion of them. Altogether 95,000 to 150,000 clones are present, more than 70% being singletons, with the ten largest covering more than 1.5%. Sequencing input: peripheral blood. The source is a human donor in a cohort sampled during active COVID-19.

This clone was counted once. The V call is TRBV15, the J call TRBJ2-1; perhaps TRBD2 as D (5 bases). Looked up from germline, CDR1 is LNHNV and CDR2 is YYDKDF (reference sequence). The CDR3 runs 16 residues. The germline V and J ends were trimmed by 2 bases and 2 bases, with 13 bases remaining between them. DNA for the CDR3: TGTGCCACCAGCAGATTCCTGGAGGACCCCTACAATGAGCAGTTCTTC. Its protein is CATSRFLEDPYNEQFF.

This chain's CDR3 is CASGLGSGGTEAFF. The CDR3 DNA reads as TGTGCTAGTGGTTTGGGTTCAGGGGGCACTGAAGCTTTCTTT. The chain is built from TRBV12-5 and TRBJ1-1; TRBD1 aligns across 7 bases. The CDR3 sequence is 14 residues long. The germline V gene encodes CDR1 LGHNT and CDR2 FRNRAP. With V trimmed by 1 base and J by 4 bases, 3 bases remained unmatched.

The CDR3 DNA follows: TGTGCCAGCAGGAAGACAGGGGACTTCACAGATACGCAGTATTTT. It is translated as CASRKTGDFTDTQYF. The V and J genes are TRBV6-5 and TRBJ2-3, with 8 positions matching TRBD1. Germline loops: CDR1 MNHEY, CDR2 SVGAGI. This CDR3 spans 15 amino acids. Trimming at V came to 6 bases and at J to 2 bases, leaving 7 bases not matched to a gene.

This sequence joins TRBV7-9 and TRBJ2-7; 11 nucleotides match TRBD2. Germline CDR1 reads SEHNR; CDR2 reads FQNEAQ (reference sequence). CDR3 length equals 15 residues. J lost 3 bases, V lost 1 base, and 2 bases had no gene match. CDR3 sequence reads: CASSLGLAGNYEQYF. The CDR3 DNA follows: TGTGCCAGCAGCTTAGGACTAGCGGGAAACTACGAGCAGTACTTC.

By its share, this clone is medium-sized. The CDR3 region is CSVVTGGELFF. The CDR3 DNA reads as TGCAGCGTTGTCACGGGCGGGGAGCTGTTTTTT. This sequence joins TRBV29-1 and TRBJ2-2; D is uncertain. V lost 4 bases and J lost 7, with 7 bases in between. Germline CDR1 reads SQVTM; CDR2 reads ANQGSEA. The CDR3 has 11 residues.

The gene calls are TRBV11-2 and TRBJ2-1; possibly TRBD2 for D (6 bases). This CDR3 is built from 15 residues. From germline, CDR1 is SGHAT and CDR2 FQNNGV. V gave up 6 bases and J gave up 5 bases, with 17 bases separating them. The CDR3 region has the DNA TGTGCCAGCAGTCTAGAGGGTAGCGGAAACAATGAGCAGTTCTTC. Translated, it gives CASSLEGSGNNEQFF.

This clone showed up just a few times. The rearrangement joins TRBV7-2 to TRBJ1-5, with 10 positions matching TRBD1. Per the germline V gene, CDR1 is SGHTA and CDR2 is FQGNSA. Trimming cost V 4 bases and J 5 bases; bases outside gene matches: 8. This CDR3 has 16 amino acids. The CDR3 bases are TGTGCCAGCAGCTCGGGCCCCGGGACAGGGGATCAGCCCCAGCATTTT. Translating it yields CASSSGPGTGDQPQHF.

This chain connects TRBV30 to TRBJ2-7, with 10 bases identical to TRBD1. Trimming removed 4 bases from V and 6 bases from J; junction bases left unmatched: 6. The CDR3 totals 13 residues. Germline CDR1 reads GTSNPN; CDR2 reads SVGIG (reference sequence). CDR3 region: CAWNSGQGGEQYF. CDR3 nucleotides: TGTGCCTGGAATTCTGGACAGGGGGGCGAGCAGTACTTC.

This chain joins TRBV27 and TRBJ2-1, with TRBD2 matching 15 bases. This CDR3 contains 22 residues. Germline V gene lookup returns CDR1 MNHEY and CDR2 SMNVEV (reference sequence). The junction had 14 bases not matched to a gene; V was cut back by 2 bases and J by 0 bases. The CDR3 loop reads CASSLGIGTSGGLDLSYNEQFF. The CDR3 bases are TGTGCCAGCAGTTTAGGAATCGGGACTAGCGGGGGGCTTGATCTCTCCTACAATGAGCAGTTCTTC.

The V call is TRBV3-1 (or the pseudogene TRBV3-2), the J call TRBJ2-7, with 7 bases that match TRBD1. Germline CDR1 LGHDT, CDR2 YNNKEL (reference sequence). This CDR3 comprises 14 residues. Trimming took 5 bases from V and 3 from J; bases not matched to a gene: 7. CDR3 nucleotides: TGTGCCAGCAGCGACCGGGACAGAGGCTACGAGCAGTACTTC. It specifies CASSDRDRGYEQYF.

The rearrangement joins TRBV10-3 to TRBJ2-7; TRBD1 might be the D (5 bases). The length of the CDR3 is 14 residues. V lost 4 bases to trimming and J lost 0 bases, with 10 bases between them. Germline loops: CDR1 ENHRY, CDR2 SYGVKD. The CDR3 coding sequence is TGTGCCATCAGTGTAGTGGACACCTCCTACGAGCAGTACTTC. It encodes CAISVVDTSYEQYF.

In its sample, this clone was seen once. The chain uses TRBV5-1 and TRBJ2-2; 10 bases are shared with TRBD2. The CDR3 loop spans 15 amino acids. The V segment lost 4 bases and the J segment 3 bases; nucleotides outside the gene matches: 3. CDR1 SGHRS and CDR2 YFSETQ come from the germline V gene. As DNA, the CDR3 is TGCGCCAGCAGCCTCGGGACTAGCGACACCGGGGAGCTGTTTTTT. Translation: CASSLGTSDTGELFF.

This clone was found a few times. The chain has TRBV5-5 and TRBJ2-1; TRBD2 aligns across 8 bases. The CDR3 length is 13 residues. Trimming at V came to 4 bases and at J to 6 bases, leaving 3 bases not matched to a gene. Germline values: CDR1 SGHKS, CDR2 YYEKEE (reference sequence). CDR3 DNA: TGTGCCAGCAGCCCGCTAGCGGGCAATGAGCAGTTCTTC. It encodes CASSPLAGNEQFF.

This rearrangement joins TRBV6-5 to TRBJ1-2; 7 bases are a match to TRBD1. With V trimmed by 6 bases and J by 7 bases, 5 bases remained unmatched. Germline V gene data show CDR1 as MNHEY and CDR2 as SVGAGI. This CDR3 spans 12 amino acids. In nucleotides, the CDR3 is TGTGCCAGCAGGACGACAGGGTCTGGCTACACCTTC. Protein product: CASRTTGSGYTF.

This clone was detected only once. V and J are TRBV19 and TRBJ1-5, with D perhaps TRBD1 (6 bases). Germline V gives CDR1 LNHDA, CDR2 SQIVND (reference sequence). The length of the CDR3 is 16 residues. V lost 6 bases, J lost 2 bases, and 17 bases lay in between. CDR3 amino acids: CASSPFGTSRNQPQHF. The CDR3, as DNA: TGTGCCAGTAGCCCGTTCGGGACAAGCCGCAATCAGCCCCAGCATTTT.

This chain joins TRBV5-6 and TRBJ1-1, with 7 bases lining up with TRBD1. Germline V CDR1 and CDR2: SGHDT, YYEEEE. The CDR3 spans 15 residues. Losses at the gene ends were 3 bases for V and 6 bases for J; bases not matched to a gene: 11. This chain's CDR3 is CASSSDLTGVSEAFF. In DNA, the CDR3 is TGTGCCAGCAGCTCCGACCTTACAGGGGTTTCTGAAGCTTTCTTT.

This chain uses TRBV29-1 with TRBJ1-5, with a weak D call TRBD1 (5 bases). This CDR3 contains 13 residues. Germline V CDR1 and CDR2: SQVTM, ANQGSEA. With 4 bases removed from V and 2 bases from J, the gap between germline ends came to 9 bases. The DNA of the CDR3 is TGCAGCGTTGCCAGGGAAGGCAATCAGCCCCAGCATTTT. This codes for CSVAREGNQPQHF.

V usage is TRBV10-3 and J usage is TRBJ2-7; D remains ambiguous. The CDR3 contains 13 residues. V lost 0 bases and J lost 3, with 6 bases in between. Per the germline V gene, CDR1 is ENHRY and CDR2 is SYGVKD. The CDR3, as DNA: TGTGCCATCAGTGAGTCGAGGAGCTACGAGCAGTACTTC. Residues: CAISESRSYEQYF.

The rearrangement joins TRBV5-6 to TRBJ1-5, with D perhaps TRBD1 (6 bases). Deletions cut 1 base from V and 6 bases from J, with 11 bases between. CDR3 length equals 14 residues. Per the germline V gene, CDR1 is SGHDT and CDR2 is YYEEEE. The chain's CDR3 is CASSLRGGRQPQHF. The CDR3 nucleotides are TGTGCCAGCAGCTTGAGGGGGGGACGTCAGCCCCAGCATTTT.

This clone is a singleton in its sample. CDR3 in amino acids: CASSFESHNSPLHF. For the CDR3, the DNA is TGTGCCAGCAGTTTCGAGTCCCATAATTCACCCCTCCACTTT. The chain recombines TRBV27 with TRBJ1-6; D ambiguous. The CDR3 runs 14 residues. Germline CDR1 is MNHEY and CDR2 is SMNVEV (reference sequence). V lost 3 bases and J lost 5, with 8 bases in between.

This sequence joins TRBV14 and TRBJ1-1; TRBD1 aligns across 7 bases. The trim removed 5 bases at V and 5 bases at J, leaving 2 bases unmatched. This CDR3 spans 12 amino acids. CDR1 and CDR2 (germline): SGHDN, FVKESK. CDR3 sequence reads: CASSGRGTEAFF. The CDR3 DNA reads TGTGCCAGCAGCGGCAGGGGGACTGAAGCTTTCTTT.

The sample holds a few counts of this clone. This chain links TRBV21-1 with TRBJ2-7; whether TRBD1, the table's D call, matches the DNA was not checked. TRBV21-1 is marked as a pseudogene. The CDR3 length is 16 residues. CDR3 in amino acids: CASSKGHRGQTYEQYF. CDR3 coding DNA: TGTGCCAGCAGCAAAGGCCACAGGGGGCAGACCTACGAGCAGTACTTC.

This clone was recorded only once. The V gene is TRBV19, the J gene TRBJ2-3; D gene ambiguous. This CDR3 comprises 15 residues. Germline values: CDR1 LNHDA, CDR2 SQIVND (reference sequence). V lost 0 bases to trimming and J lost 5 bases, with 12 bases between them. CDR3 sequence (DNA): TGTGCCAGTAGTATAGATGGCCAGAGGAGAGATACGCAGTATTTT. Translated, it gives CASSIDGQRRDTQYF.

J is TRBJ2-1 and V is TRBV5-6; TRBD1 matches 8 bases. The J segment lost 4 bases and the V segment lost 4 bases, leaving 7 bases of the junction unmatched. Per the germline V gene, CDR1 is SGHDT and CDR2 is YYEEEE. The CDR3 totals 15 residues. CDR3 region: CASSTDRVSYNEQFF. CDR3 DNA sequence: TGTGCCAGCAGCACGGACAGGGTATCATACAATGAGCAGTTCTTC.

V usage is TRBV7-9 and J usage is TRBJ2-2; 7 bases agree with TRBD2. Germline CDR1 SEHNR, CDR2 FQNEAQ (reference sequence). The CDR3 has 15 residues. The ends lost 1 base at V and 4 bases at J; junction bases unmatched: 3. The CDR3: CASSLVGEGTGELFF. The CDR3 region has the DNA TGTGCCAGCAGCTTAGTCGGGGAGGGCACCGGGGAGCTGTTTTTT.

Comment on this clone: The same CDR3 can be traced to other DNA sequences in this sample. The rearrangement uses TRBV28 and TRBJ2-7; 8 positions match TRBD1. CDR1 MDHEN and CDR2 SYDVKM come from the germline V gene. Germline trimming cut 5 bases from V and 0 bases from J; bases unmatched to any gene: 6. The CDR3 has 15 amino acids. The CDR3 nucleotides are TGTGCCAGCAGTCTCCCTGGGACAGGCTCCTACGAGCAGTACTTC. This gives the protein CASSLPGTGSYEQYF.

This clone was counted at least ten times. V is TRBV20-1 and J is TRBJ1-5, with D unclear. The V and J ends lost 6 bases and 2 bases respectively, with 20 bases between them. CDR1 is DFQATT, CDR2 SNEGSKA, per germline (reference sequence). The CDR3 has 16 residues. CDR3 residues: CSASPIGGQGNQPQHF. CDR3 nucleotide sequence: TGCAGTGCAAGTCCTATCGGAGGGCAGGGCAATCAGCCCCAGCATTTT.